This paragraph reports one T cell receptor beta chain. The entry originates in a study of blood T cell repertoires in COVID-19. Study details: The analysed material was cDNA or gDNA that came from T cells, B-cell-depleted T cells, or PBMCs.

The V gene lost 7 bases and the J gene lost 8 bases, with 14 bases spanning the gap. This CDR3 is built from 12 residues. From germline, CDR1 is SEHNR and CDR2 FQNEAQ (reference sequence). Data came from immunoSEQ multiplex PCR; TCRdb stores just in-frame clones and leaves some out. The sample contains roughly 27,000 clones, 80% of which appear only once. This rearrangement joins TRBV7-9 to TRBJ1-2, with TRBD1 as a possible D gene (5 bases). Material for sequencing was peripheral blood. This TCR was sampled from a woman aged 70 to 79 with acute or convalescent COVID-19. In nucleotides, the CDR3 is TGTGCCAGCACCGCGGGGGATGGGGGCTACACCTTC. As protein: CASTAGDGGYTF. Full variable domain (remainder filled in from reference TRBV7-9 and TRBJ1-2): DTGVSQNPRHKITKRGQNVTFRCDPISEHNRLYWYRQTLGQGPEFLTYFQNEAQLEKSRLLSDRFSAERPKGSFSTLEIQRTEQGDSAMYLCASTAGDGGYTFGSGTRLTVV.